The 8 T cell receptor beta chains below come from one sample, sequenced in a study of T-cell memory formation after mild COVID-19. Each CDR3 protein gets one entry after TCRdb re-called the 5' RACE reads with MiXCR. The repertoire consists of 95,000 to 120,000 distinct CDR3 sequences, with about 20% occurring once and the leading ten covering about 42%. Specimen: PBMCs or a T cell subset sorted from them (not recorded which). Every receptor here comes from a man aged 18 to 29 who had mild COVID-19 (a few samples of this study predate the infection). Cell type and time point are not known.

V is TRBV27 and J is TRBJ2-2; a weak D match, TRBD2 (7 bases). Per the germline V gene, CDR1 is MNHEY and CDR2 is SMNVEV (reference sequence). The CDR3 totals 16 residues. V dropped 0 bases and J dropped 4 bases, with 12 bases sitting between them. The CDR3 loop reads CASSLSTGGLTGELFF. The CDR3 DNA is TGTGCCAGCAGTTTATCGACGGGGGGCCTCACCGGGGAGCTGTTTTTT.

This clonotype was seen many times. The V and J genes are TRBV10-3 and TRBJ2-2; 7 bases match TRBD2. In germline, CDR1 is ENHRY, CDR2 SYGVKD. CDR3 length equals 13 residues. V was clipped by 11 bases and J by 5 bases; unmatched bases: 8. The CDR3 here is CAAGREGTGELFF. In DNA form, the CDR3 reads TGTGCCGCAGGGAGGGAAGGAACCGGGGAGCTGTTTTTT.

The chain has TRBV9 and TRBJ2-3; D remains ambiguous. The germline gives CDR1 SGDLS, CDR2 YYNGEE. CDR3 size: 13 residues. The V end was cut by 0 bases, the J end by 5 bases, with 7 bases between. The chain's CDR3 is CASSVALGDTQYF. Here the CDR3 DNA reads TGTGCCAGCAGCGTAGCCTTAGGAGATACGCAGTATTTT.

This clonotype was recorded a few times. The chain links TRBV4-1 to TRBJ2-1, with 13 bases aligning to TRBD2. J lost 7 bases, V lost 1 base, and 7 bases had no gene match. CDR1 MGHRA and CDR2 YSYEKL come from the germline V gene. CDR3 size: 17 residues. In DNA form, the CDR3 reads TGCGCCAGCAGCCAAGGTCGGACTAGCGGGGGCCTTAATGAGCAGTTCTTC. Protein sequence: CASSQGRTSGGLNEQFF.

The chain is built from TRBV4-3 and TRBJ2-5, with D perhaps given as TRBD1 or TRBD2 (5 bases each). Per germline, CDR1 LGHNA and CDR2 YSLEER. This CDR3 comprises 14 residues. CDR3 loop: CSVRDAGHQETQYF. The CDR3 DNA sequence: TGCTCAGTTAGGGACGCAGGGCACCAAGAGACCCAGTACTTC.

The rearrangement links TRBV7-9 to TRBJ1-2; a weak D match, TRBD1 (5 bases). Between the trimmed V and J ends, which lost 2 bases and 4 bases, there was a span of 20 bases. Looked up from germline, CDR1 is SEHNR and CDR2 is FQNEAQ (reference sequence). This CDR3 is 17 amino acids long. In DNA form, the CDR3 reads TGTGCCAGCAGCTTACCAAGCCGAGTCACAGGAGCCTATGGCTACACCTTC. The encoded protein is CASSLPSRVTGAYGYTF.

The V gene is TRBV5-5, the J gene TRBJ1-2; D call uncertain. In germline, CDR1 is SGHKS, CDR2 YYEKEE (reference sequence). The germline V and J ends were trimmed by 3 bases and 4 bases, with 10 bases remaining between them. CDR3 length: 13 residues. The CDR3 DNA sequence: TGTGCCAGCAGCTCGCAGAGCCCCTATGGCTACACCTTC. Translation: CASSSQSPYGYTF.

V gene TRBV4-3 combines with J gene TRBJ2-4; D is perhaps TRBD1 (5 bases). The CDR3 runs to 14 residues. CDR1 is LGHNA and CDR2 is YSLEER in the germline V gene. Trimming cost V 0 bases and J 9 bases, with 12 bases left between them. The CDR3 DNA sequence: TGCGCCAGCAGCCAAGATAGCAGGGATGGCATTCAGTACTTC. It yields the protein CASSQDSRDGIQYF.